Below, 5 T cell receptor beta chains from the same sample are listed, as sequenced in a study of blood T cell repertoires in COVID-19. The data were produced by immunoSEQ multiplex PCR, yet TCRdb's version contains in-frame clones alone and is incomplete. The data show 110,000 to 150,000 clones, around four fifths seen once. The sequenced sample was PBMCs or T cells enriched from blood (not recorded which). These receptors were collected from a woman between 40 and 50 years old who had recovered from COVID-19.

The count of this clone is one. V is TRBV5-1 and J is TRBJ1-5; possibly TRBD1 for D (5 bases). The CDR3 runs 16 residues. In germline, CDR1 is SGHRS, CDR2 YFSETQ. V was pared by 0 bases and J by 4 bases, with 14 bases between. CDR3 in amino acids: CASSLAPGLTNQPQHF. The CDR3 DNA follows: TGCGCCAGCAGCTTGGCTCCGGGACTGACGAATCAGCCCCAGCATTTT.

The chain has TRBV5-1 and TRBJ2-1; D ambiguous. Germline-derived CDR1 and CDR2 are SGHRS and YFSETQ. The CDR3 contains 15 residues. Between the trimmed V and J ends, which lost 4 bases and 5 bases, there was a span of 16 bases. DNA of the CDR3: TGCGCCAGCAGCCTCCAACGCGGCCTAAACAATGAGCAGTTCTTC. Translated: CASSLQRGLNNEQFF.

The J gene is TRBJ1-2, the V gene TRBV30; D is unresolved. From germline, CDR1 is GTSNPN and CDR2 SVGIG (reference sequence). The CDR3 contains 15 residues. Trimming stripped 1 base from V and 8 bases from J, with 20 bases between. For the CDR3, the DNA is TGTGCCTGGAGTGAGCGGCCCCTGACCGGCTGGGGCTACACCTTC. Its translation is CAWSERPLTGWGYTF.

This sequence joins TRBV7-8 and TRBJ2-1; TRBD2 aligns across 13 bases. The J segment lost 0 bases and the V segment lost 2 bases, leaving 16 bases of the junction unmatched. Germline CDR1 is SGHVS and CDR2 is FQNEAQ. The CDR3 length is 22 residues. CDR3 bases: TGTGCCAGCAGCTTATCCTCCCTGGGACTAGCGGGACTTAAGAGCTCCTACAATGAGCAGTTCTTC. This gives the protein CASSLSSLGLAGLKSSYNEQFF.

CDR3 nucleotides: TGTGCCAGCTCAAACTCAGGGGAGAGCGACGAGCAGTACTTC. Translation gives CASSNSGESDEQYF. V and J are TRBV18 and TRBJ2-7, with D possibly being TRBD1 (6 bases). V was trimmed by 5 bases and J by 5 bases, leaving 16 bases between them. This CDR3 spans 14 amino acids. From germline, CDR1 is KGHSH and CDR2 LQKENI.